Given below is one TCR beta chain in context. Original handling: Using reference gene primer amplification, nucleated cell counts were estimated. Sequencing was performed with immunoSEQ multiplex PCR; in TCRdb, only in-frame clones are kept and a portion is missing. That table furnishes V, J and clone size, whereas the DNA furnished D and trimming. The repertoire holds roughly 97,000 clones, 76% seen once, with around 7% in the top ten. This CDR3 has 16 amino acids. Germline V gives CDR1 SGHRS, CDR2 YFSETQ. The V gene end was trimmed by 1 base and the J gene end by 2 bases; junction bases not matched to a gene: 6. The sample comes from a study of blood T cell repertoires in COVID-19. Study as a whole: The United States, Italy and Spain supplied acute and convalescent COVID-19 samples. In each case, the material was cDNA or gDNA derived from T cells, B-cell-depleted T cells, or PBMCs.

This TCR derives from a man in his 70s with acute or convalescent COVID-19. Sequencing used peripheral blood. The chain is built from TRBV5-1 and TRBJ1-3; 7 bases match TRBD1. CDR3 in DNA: TGCGCCAGCAGCTTGACTCCGACAGGGACTGGAAACACCATATATTTT. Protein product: CASSLTPTGTGNTIYF.